This TCR beta chain was sequenced during a study of blood T cell repertoires in COVID-19. Study-wide background: PBMCs, B-cell-depleted T cells, or T cells were the source of the cDNA or gDNA that made up the material.

The junction had 18 bases not matched to a gene; V was cut back by 4 bases and J by 3 bases. Germline V gives CDR1 LGHDT, CDR2 YNNKEL (reference sequence). There are 18 residues in the CDR3. This clone has a handful of counts. The table came from immunoSEQ multiplex PCR; TCRdb's copy has only in-frame clones and leaves some out. Here the sample spans just over 300,000 clones, 85% to 90% being singletons. The sequencing sample was made of PBMCs or T cells enriched from blood (not recorded which). This rearrangement joins TRBV3-1 (or the pseudogene TRBV3-2) to TRBJ2-7; 7 bases are shared with TRBD2. This receptor was identified in a man between 25 and 39 years old who had recovered from COVID-19. Written as DNA, the CDR3 is TGTGCCAGCAGCCGAAGAAGTCTGGCGTCTAGCGGACACTACGAGCAGTACTTC. Its protein product is CASSRRSLASSGHYEQYF.